This TCR beta chain was identified in a study of T cells in narcolepsy (dated 2018 in TCRdb). About the full investigation: Healthy control donors were enrolled in the study alongside patients who had narcolepsy type 1 or type 2 (NT1, NT2). The study used TCR Vbeta sequencing to track clonotypes in blood and CSF while looking for autoreactive T cells in narcolepsy patients that target self-antigens of hypocretin neurons (hypocretin, TRIB2). Overall study outcomes, separate from this receptor: No sequences matching autoreactive T cell clones were present in some of the blood memory CD4+ repertoires from patients and controls. Numbers of sequenced blood memory CD4+ clonotypes were comparable, averaging roughly 40,000 in patients and approximately 30,000 in controls. According to the report, autoreactive clonotypes were detected serially in the blood of the same patients and of different patients, but not in healthy controls. HCRT-specific and TRIB2-specific autoreactive clonotypes were highlighted in plots that compared CD4+ T cell clonotypes in CSF versus blood from the same patient.

Library generation was performed with the immunoSEQ multiplex PCR assay. TCRdb took this table from immuneACCESS and kept in-frame rearrangements with V and J called. Such tables lack part of the clones; where checked against another copy, unresolved V genes explain under half of the gap, and the rest is unexplained. For this sample the table gives tens of thousands of clones, of which approximately 89% were detected only once. The ten biggest clones cover around 0.89% of the sample. Spanning cysteine to phenylalanine, the CDR3 consists of 14 amino acids. Just CDR3 DNA is preserved here, 42 bases in frame from base 1. CDR1 and CDR2, per the germline V gene, are MNHEY and SVGAGI. The V and J ends are trimmed by 5 bases and 6 bases, leaving 14 bases between them. Note on this clone: It lacks a known antigen. Base qualities are not recorded, but no much larger clone differs from it by a single base.

Memory CD4+ T cells were sorted ex vivo from peripheral blood of narcolepsy patients and healthy controls for TCR Vbeta sequencing. This receptor chain uses TRBV6-5 and TRBJ1-5, with TRBD1 perhaps the D gene, on 6 matching bases. The sequence was obtained from a human donor in good health. The source material was memory (CD45RA-) CD4+ T cells from blood. The cell subset or site tag for this specimen amounts to: memory T cells sorted ex vivo from peripheral blood. The CDR3 is CASSDLGRGQPQHF. The bases read TGTGCCAGCAGTGATTTGGGCAGGGGTCAGCCCCAGCATTTT.